This T cell receptor beta chain emerged from a study of T cells after yellow fever vaccination. Study-wide background: SMART-Seq v4 Ultra Low Input handled preparation of low-cell-number fractions.

General observations from the study: A weaker but faster secondary response was observed, peaking on day 5 versus 15. Researchers cautioned that FACS-sorted repertoires could harbor abundant clonotypes contaminating from the bulk population.

Comments on this clonotype: The antigen is not known. A junction boundary mismatches the germline segment, possibly from a read error.

One entry per CDR3 protein results from TCRdb running MiXCR on the 5' RACE reads. The sample comprises roughly 330,000 distinct CDR3 sequences, approximately 4% of which are singletons, and 20% to 25% rests with the top ten. Looked up from germline, CDR1 is MNHEY and CDR2 is SMNVEV (reference sequence). The CDR3 runs to 15 residues. This rearrangement joins TRBV27 to TRBJ1-5; TRBD1 agrees at 9 bases. This TCR came from a man younger than 35 who received the YFV17D yellow fever vaccine. The sample in question was PBMCs, obtained 5 days after the yellow fever booster vaccination. CDR3 loop: CASSRGTGSNLPQHF. The CDR3 nucleotides read TGTGCCAGCAGTCGGGGGACAGGGTCAAATCTGCCCCAGCATTTT.